Below, 17 T cell receptor beta chains from the same sample are listed, as sequenced in a study of stem cell transplantation in POMP-related autoinflammatory disease (dated by TCRdb to 2020 to 2022). No antigen has been identified for these receptors. Paper-wide results and their limitations: The number of unique TRB V-J gene pairings in PRAID patients was restricted. A trend toward lower TRB diversity and higher clonality was observed in PRAID patients across all analyzed T-cell subsets.

The receptor library was made with the immunoSEQ multiplex PCR assay. Not all clones reach the TCRdb copy of this immuneACCESS table, which keeps in-frame sequences only. Checked studies attribute under half of the gap to unresolved V genes and leave the rest unexplained. The sample table contains 11,000 or so clones; only one count was recorded for 70% to 90% of them. Under 55% of the sample comes from the top ten. The time point label on this specimen signifies: before hematopoietic stem cell transplant. The sample consisted of CD8+ T cells from PBMCs, taken before stem cell transplantation. These receptors were taken from a human donor with POMP-related autoinflammation and immune dysregulation (PRAID).

This clone showed up just once. CDR3 loop: CASSLVGGWTDTQYF. CDR3 in DNA: TGCGCCAGCAGCTTGGTTGGGGGATGGACAGATACGCAGTATTTT. The genes are TRBV5-1 and TRBJ2-3; the D call may be TRBD1 or TRBD2 (5 bases each). There are 15 residues in the CDR3. Trimming left V 0 bases short and J 3 bases short, with 11 bases between. The germline gives CDR1 SGHRS, CDR2 YFSETQ.

The V gene is TRBV5-1, the J gene TRBJ2-3; the D is unclear. Germline CDR1 reads SGHRS; CDR2 reads YFSETQ. The V end lost 0 bases, the J end lost 1 base, and 12 bases lay between the germline ends. The CDR3 totals 16 residues. In nucleotides, the CDR3 is TGCGCCAGCAGCTTGGCGGTCATCTGGGGCACAGATACGCAGTATTTT. This translates into CASSLAVIWGTDTQYF.

The table lists this clone with a few counts. J is TRBJ1-4 and V is TRBV4-1, with D uncertain. Germline loops: CDR1 MGHRA, CDR2 YSYEKL. The CDR3 is 12 residues long. V lost 3 bases and J 5 bases, leaving 4 bases between the germline ends. Here the CDR3 reads CASSHLNEKLFF. For the CDR3, the DNA is TGCGCCAGCAGCCACCTCAATGAAAAACTGTTTTTT.

The chain employs TRBV29-1 and TRBJ2-2; D remains unclear. The V gene lost 6 bases and the J gene lost 5 bases, with 10 bases spanning the gap. CDR3 length: 12 residues. The germline CDR1 and CDR2 sequences are SQVTM and ANQGSEA. For the CDR3, the DNA is TGCAGCGTGTCTTGGGCGACCGGGGAGCTGTTTTTT. The encoded protein is CSVSWATGELFF.

The gene calls are TRBV5-6 and TRBJ1-5, with a weak D call TRBD1 (6 bases). Germline CDR1 is SGHDT and CDR2 is YYEEEE. Trimming left V 4 bases short and J 2 bases short, with 22 bases between. The CDR3 is 18 amino acids. CDR3 sequence (DNA): TGTGCCAGCAGCACACAGGGCCCGACGCCGATAGGCAATCAGCCCCAGCATTTT. Translating it yields CASSTQGPTPIGNQPQHF.

This chain uses TRBV27 with TRBJ2-1, with 8 bases fitting TRBD1. V lost 8 bases and J lost 9; bases outside the gene matches: 9. This CDR3 contains 13 residues. Germline-derived CDR1 and CDR2 are MNHEY and SMNVEV (reference sequence). CDR3 sequence reads: CASWGQAEAEQFF. The CDR3 nucleotides read TGTGCCAGCTGGGGACAGGCTGAGGCTGAGCAGTTCTTC.

The chain recombines TRBV7-9 with TRBJ2-3; 7 nucleotides agree with TRBD2. Per the germline V gene, CDR1 is SEHNR and CDR2 is FQNEAQ (reference sequence). This CDR3 comprises 14 residues. The trim removed 5 bases at V and 8 bases at J, leaving 10 bases unmatched. CDR3 sequence reads: CASSATGTTATQYF. In DNA form, the CDR3 reads TGTGCCAGCAGCGCAACCGGGACTACGGCTACGCAGTATTTT.

The rearrangement uses TRBV9 and TRBJ2-2; maybe TRBD2 (6 bases). This CDR3 is built from 13 residues. CDR1 SGDLS and CDR2 YYNGEE come from the germline V gene. Trimming left V 2 bases short and J 4 bases short, with 6 bases between. Here the CDR3 reads CASSVGGTGELFF. Here the CDR3 DNA reads TGTGCCAGCAGCGTGGGGGGCACCGGGGAGCTGTTTTTT.

This clone showed up just a few times. The chain employs TRBV2 and TRBJ1-2; tentative D call: TRBD1 (6 bases). V lost 6 bases and J 4 bases, leaving 12 bases between the germline ends. CDR1 and CDR2 (germline): SNHLY, FYNNEI. The CDR3 length is 13 residues. The CDR3 loop reads CASSEQGGYGYTF. CDR3 nucleotides: TGTGCCAGCAGCGAACAGGGCGGCTATGGCTACACCTTC.

The rearrangement links TRBV19 to TRBJ1-4; D is unresolved. Germline assignment: CDR1 LNHDA and CDR2 SQIVND (reference sequence). The CDR3 runs 12 residues. Trimming took 7 bases from V and 12 from J, leaving 15 bases between them. The CDR3 sequence: CASTGGKGELFF. In DNA, the CDR3 is TGTGCCAGTACGGGCGGGAAGGGTGAACTGTTTTTT.

This clone was detected only once. J is TRBJ1-3 and V is TRBV11-2; TRBD1 is a possible D gene (6 bases). Per germline, CDR1 SGHAT and CDR2 FQNNGV. Trimming took 5 bases from V and 1 from J, leaving 15 bases between them. The CDR3 is 16 residues long. This chain's CDR3 is CASSEDRLTSGNTIYF. The CDR3 nucleotides are TGTGCCAGCAGCGAAGACAGGCTGACTTCTGGAAACACCATATATTTT. Based on the CDR3 plus reference TRBV11-2 and TRBJ1-3, the full variable domain is EAGVAQSPRYKIIEKRQSVAFWCNPISGHATLYWYQQILGQGPKLLIQFQNNGVVDDSQLPKDRFSAERLKGVDSTLKIQPAKLEDSAVYLCASSEDRLTSGNTIYFGEGSWLTVV.

The J gene is TRBJ2-1, the V gene TRBV4-2, with 8 bases fitting TRBD2. The V gene end was trimmed by 5 bases and the J gene end by 4 bases; junction bases not matched to a gene: 10. The CDR3 length is 16 residues. Germline CDR1 is LGHNA and CDR2 is YNFKEQ. CDR3 in amino acids: CASSGRSSGDYNEQFF. CDR3 sequence (DNA): TGTGCCAGCAGCGGGCGCAGTAGCGGGGATTACAATGAGCAGTTCTTC.

V gene TRBV7-9 combines with J gene TRBJ2-3; weak D call: TRBD2 (5 bases). CDR1 is SEHNR and CDR2 is FQNEAQ in the germline V gene (reference sequence). V was cut by 5 bases and J by 5 bases, with 20 bases left in between. The CDR3 contains 16 residues. The CDR3 region is CASSPALGRRIDTQYF. The CDR3 bases are TGTGCCAGCAGCCCGGCACTAGGACGTAGAATAGATACGCAGTATTTT.

The chain carries TRBV6-5 and TRBJ2-5; D is tentatively TRBD1 or TRBD2 (6 bases each). This CDR3 contains 15 residues. The germline gives CDR1 MNHEY, CDR2 SVGAGI. V shed 0 bases and J shed 5 bases, with 13 bases lying between them. The CDR3: CASSYSTGARETQYF. The CDR3 coding sequence is TGTGCCAGCAGTTACTCAACGGGGGCGCGTGAGACCCAGTACTTC.

The chain combines TRBV6-5 with TRBJ1-1, with 7 positions matching TRBD1. V lost 0 bases to trimming and J lost 6 bases; unmatched junction nucleotides: 7. The CDR3 has 15 amino acids. Germline V gene sequence: CDR1 MNHEY, CDR2 SVGAGI. This chain's CDR3 is CASSYSGGGESEAFF. CDR3 sequence (DNA): TGTGCCAGCAGTTACTCGGGAGGGGGCGAATCTGAAGCTTTCTTT.

This rearrangement joins TRBV9 to TRBJ1-5; D unresolved. V gave up 3 bases and J gave up 7 bases, with 14 bases separating them. The germline gives CDR1 SGDLS, CDR2 YYNGEE. The CDR3 contains 14 residues. Here the CDR3 DNA reads TGTGCCAGCAGCGAGGGTGCGGGGAACCAGCCCCAGCATTTT. This encodes CASSEGAGNQPQHF.

The J gene is TRBJ2-5, the V gene TRBV28; TRBD1 or TRBD2 may be the D gene (5 bases each). In germline, CDR1 is MDHEN, CDR2 SYDVKM. This CDR3 has 16 residues. V lost 2 bases and J lost 4, with 17 bases in between. The CDR3 spells CASSLMMGEWGETQYF. Here the CDR3 DNA reads TGTGCCAGCAGTTTAATGATGGGGGAGTGGGGAGAGACCCAGTACTTC.